The rows below give T cell receptor beta chains drawn from one sample of a study of blood T cells in healthy people across ages. MiXCR was run by TCRdb on the 5' RACE reads, yielding one entry per CDR3 protein. The sample has 1.2 million to 1.5 million distinct CDR3 sequences, 55% to 75% seen once. Sequencing used blood. Receptors were obtained from a young man in good health. CDR3s include the opening cysteine and the closing phenylalanine or tryptophan. D genes are given only for firm matches. Clone size is shown for a subset of rows, as once, few, many or a class of expanded clone.

>NA|NA|TRBJ1-5|TRBV28
CASSPWPRVSNQPQHF
TGTGCCAGCAGTCCGTGGCCCCGGGTTAGCAATCAGCCCCAGCATTTT
>NA|few|TRBJ2-3|TRBV27
CASSFIAGGDTQYF
TGTGCCAGCAGTTTTATTGCAGGAGGGGATACGCAGTATTTT
>NA|NA|TRBJ1-2|TRBV7-9
CASSSPGGRRANYGYTF
TGTGCCAGCAGCTCCCCGGGCGGGAGACGAGCTAACTATGGCTACACCTTC
>TRBD2|few|TRBJ2-1|TRBV20-1
CSASASGSTVEQFF
TGCAGTGCTAGCGCTAGCGGGAGTACTGTTGAGCAGTTCTTC
>TRBD2|NA|TRBJ2-1|TRBV10-1
CASSAPGGGEQFF
TGCGCCAGCAGTGCCCCTGGCGGGGGTGAGCAGTTCTTC
>NA|NA|TRBJ2-3|TRBV14
CASSQVWGSTDTQYF
TGTGCCAGCAGCCAGGTGTGGGGGTCCACAGATACGCAGTATTTT
>NA|NA|TRBJ2-1|TRBV2
CASSGGAPGASSEQFF
TGTGCCAGCAGTGGAGGGGCTCCGGGAGCCTCTTCGGAGCAGTTCTTC
>NA|few|TRBJ2-3|TRBV11-2
CASRPPGLSTDTQYF
TGTGCCAGCAGGCCGCCGGGACTGAGCACAGATACGCAGTATTTT
>NA|NA|TRBJ2-5|TRBV3-1
CASSPTVTQETQYF
TGTGCCAGCAGCCCAACAGTGACGCAAGAGACCCAGTACTTC
>NA|NA|TRBJ2-4|TRBV3-1
CASSLAGTLSREQYF
TGTGCCAGCAGCCTGGCAGGGACCCTCTCAAGGGAGCAGTACTTC
>NA|NA|TRBJ2-2|TRBV5-5
CASSLGHSNTGLGGNTGELFF
TGTGCCAGCAGCTTGGGGCATTCGAACACCGGCCTCGGGGGGAACACCGGGGAGCTGTTTTTT
>NA|NA|TRBJ2-7|TRBV6-5
CASSYQGVSYEQYF
TGTGCCAGCAGTTACCAGGGTGTCTCCTACGAGCAGTACTTC
>NA|NA|TRBJ2-7|TRBV5-1
CAPGGGNTQYF
TGCGCCCCCGGAGGGGGTAATACCCAGTACTTC
>NA|NA|TRBJ1-1|TRBV7-6
CASSLELMEAFF
TGTGCCAGCAGCTTAGAACTAATGGAAGCTTTCTTT
>TRBD1|few|TRBJ2-1|TRBV6-1
CASSEGTGTYNEQFF
TGTGCCAGCAGTGAAGGGACAGGGACCTACAATGAGCAGTTCTTC
>TRBD1|NA|TRBJ1-5|TRBV27
CASSPGQGLINQPQHF
TGTGCCAGCAGTCCAGGACAGGGCCTCATCAATCAGCCCCAGCATTTT
>NA|few|TRBJ2-7|TRBV4-2
CASSQLLGGTYEQYF
TGTGCCAGCAGCCAACTCCTAGGAGGGACCTACGAGCAGTACTTC
>TRBD2|many|TRBJ2-7|TRBV5-6
CASSSRDYSYEQYF
TGTGCCAGCAGTTCCCGGGACTACTCCTACGAGCAGTACTTC
>NA|few|TRBJ2-7|TRBV20-1
CSAPWEGVHEQYF
TGCAGTGCTCCCTGGGAGGGGGTCCACGAGCAGTACTTC
>TRBD1|NA|TRBJ1-4|TRBV6-6
CASRTRTGRRNEKLFF
TGTGCCAGCAGGACGAGGACAGGTCGACGAAATGAAAAACTGTTTTTT
>NA|NA|TRBJ2-1|TRBV29-1
CGYIRGGGNEQFF
TGCGGCTACATTCGGGGTGGGGGCAATGAGCAGTTCTTC
>TRBD1|few|TRBJ2-7|TRBV10-3
CAISGSPQGAYEQYF
TGTGCCATCAGTGGTTCGCCCCAGGGGGCCTACGAGCAGTACTTC
>TRBD2|few|TRBJ2-7|TRBV20-1
CSARDLASGTYEQYF
TGCAGTGCTAGAGATCTGGCTAGCGGAACCTACGAGCAGTACTTC
>NA|few|TRBJ2-6|TRBV7-9
CASSLGQFSGANVLTF
TGTGCCAGCAGCTTAGGACAGTTCTCTGGGGCCAACGTCCTGACTTTC
>TRBD2|once|TRBJ2-1|TRBV4-2
CASSQDLAGDRFF
TGTGCCAGCAGCCAAGATTTGGCGGGAGATCGGTTCTTC
>TRBD2|NA|TRBJ2-1|TRBV4-2
CASNQAPSGSSYNEQFF
TGTGCCAGCAACCAAGCCCCTAGCGGGAGCTCCTACAATGAGCAGTTCTTC
>NA|NA|TRBJ1-1|TRBV18
CASSPEKNTEAFF
TGTGCCAGCTCACCTGAGAAGAACACTGAAGCTTTCTTT
>NA|NA|TRBJ2-6|TRBV28
CASSKTGLGANVLTF
TGTGCCAGCTCAAAAACAGGGTTGGGGGCCAACGTCCTGACTTTC
>TRBD1|NA|TRBJ2-5|TRBV6-5
CASSYSGRGHGETQYF
TGTGCCAGCAGTTACTCGGGCAGGGGGCATGGAGAGACCCAGTACTTC
>NA|NA|TRBJ2-3|TRBV7-9
CASSLEGPPMGDTQYF
TGTGCCAGCAGCTTAGAGGGACCCCCAATGGGAGATACGCAGTATTTT
>TRBD1|NA|TRBJ2-1|TRBV5-6
CASSEPQGAPYNEQFF
TGTGCCAGCAGCGAACCGCAGGGGGCCCCCTACAATGAGCAGTTCTTC
>NA|NA|TRBJ1-5|TRBV20-1
CSASMGRFNQPQHF
TGCAGTGCCTCGATGGGACGGTTCAATCAGCCCCAGCATTTT
>NA|NA|TRBJ2-3|TRBV5-1
CASSPGALDTQYF
TGCGCCAGCAGCCCCGGGGCGCTGGATACGCAGTATTTT
>NA|NA|TRBJ2-7|TRBV7-2
CASSLDARVTGNEQYF
TGTGCCAGCAGCTTAGATGCCCGAGTGACAGGAAACGAGCAGTACTTC
>TRBD1|NA|TRBJ2-7|TRBV4-1
CASSQPIGYREGTGETSSYEQYF
TGCGCCAGCAGCCAACCGATTGGTTATCGTGAGGGGACAGGGGAAACATCGTCCTACGAGCAGTACTTC
>TRBD1|NA|TRBJ2-3|TRBV4-1
CASSRGTGGADTQYF
TGCGCCAGCAGCCGAGGGACAGGGGGGGCAGATACGCAGTATTTT
>TRBD2|few|TRBJ2-3|TRBV29-1
CSVEGPASGGPTSTDTQYF
TGCAGCGTTGAAGGCCCGGCTAGCGGGGGGCCTACTAGCACAGATACGCAGTATTTT
>NA|once|TRBJ2-1|TRBV5-1
CASSLLGLRNEQFF
TGCGCCAGCAGCTTATTAGGACTCCGAAATGAGCAGTTCTTC
>NA|few|TRBJ1-4|TRBV11-2
CASSLIQSPNEKLFF
TGTGCCAGCAGCTTAATTCAGAGCCCTAATGAAAAACTGTTTTTT
>NA|NA|TRBJ2-1|TRBV20-1
CSARIDYNEQFF
TGCAGTGCTAGGATCGACTACAATGAGCAGTTCTTC
>NA|NA|TRBJ1-1|TRBV5-1
CASSADVGDPEAFF
TGCGCCAGCAGCGCGGACGTGGGTGACCCTGAAGCTTTCTTT
>NA|few|TRBJ2-1|TRBV3-1
CASSQEYYGNEQFF
TGTGCCAGCAGCCAAGAATATTATGGCAATGAGCAGTTCTTC
>TRBD2|NA|TRBJ2-5|TRBV4-3
CASSPGSGRPTGGQYF
TGCGCCAGCAGCCCCGGTTCGGGCAGACCCACGGGGGGGCAGTACTTC
>TRBD1|NA|TRBJ2-7|TRBV6-5
CASSSDRGMGSSYEQYF
TGTGCCAGCAGTTCGGACAGGGGGATGGGTAGTTCCTACGAGCAGTACTTC
>NA|many|TRBJ2-7|TRBV4-3
CASSQRAGAIRSEQYF
TGCGCCAGCAGCCAGCGGGCGGGGGCCATCAGATCGGAGCAGTACTTC
>NA|few|TRBJ1-4|TRBV7-9
CASSSGYPPSGTTNEKLFF
TGTGCCAGCAGCTCTGGCTACCCTCCATCCGGTACAACTAATGAAAAACTGTTTTTT
>NA|NA|TRBJ2-3|TRBV27
CASSFPGGVLGDTQYF
TGTGCCAGCAGTTTCCCCGGGGGCGTGTTAGGAGATACGCAGTATTTT
>TRBD1|NA|TRBJ2-5|TRBV20-1
CSARDIPGGQETQYF
TGCAGTGCTAGAGATATTCCAGGGGGCCAAGAGACCCAGTACTTC
>NA|NA|TRBJ2-6|TRBV29-1
CSVVWQGLDTSSGANVLTF
TGCAGCGTTGTATGGCAGGGACTCGATACGAGCTCTGGGGCCAACGTCCTGACTTTC
>TRBD2|NA|TRBJ2-1|TRBV29-1
CSTGTSRGNEQFF
TGCAGCACCGGGACTAGTCGGGGGAATGAGCAGTTCTTC
>NA|NA|TRBJ2-3|TRBV2
CASLGDVTDTQYF
TGTGCCAGCTTGGGGGACGTGACAGATACGCAGTATTTT
>NA|NA|TRBJ2-7|TRBV7-9
CASSLATNEQYF
TGTGCCAGCAGCTTAGCGACAAACGAGCAGTACTTC
>TRBD2|few|TRBJ2-7|TRBV28
CASRRAGATYEQYF
TGTGCCAGCAGACGAGCGGGGGCAACCTACGAGCAGTACTTC
>NA|NA|TRBJ2-7|TRBV28
CASSQTDEQYF
TGTGCCAGCAGTCAAACAGACGAGCAGTACTTC
>NA|NA|TRBJ2-3|TRBV4-1
CASSQGPGTYTDTQYF
TGCGCCAGCAGCCAAGGGCCCGGGACATACACAGATACGCAGTATTTT